A single sample gave rise to the 26 T cell receptor beta chains below, sequenced in a study of OX40 agonist ivuxolimab in advanced cancers. Profiled with immunoSEQ multiplex PCR; TCRdb holds only in-frame clones, not every one. In the table there are under 100,000 clones, roughly 80% of which are singletons. The sample in question was CD4+ or CD8+ T cells sorted from blood, obtained in a trial of the OX40 agonist ivuxolimab. Receptors were obtained from an adult with an advanced solid tumor such as melanoma, head and neck, liver or kidney cancer.

This clone was observed a few times. This rearrangement joins TRBV25-1 to TRBJ2-5; possible D gene TRBD1, 6 bases. The CDR3 spans 17 residues. Deletions cut 2 bases from V and 0 bases from J, with 16 bases between. Germline CDR1 reads MGHDK; CDR2 reads SYGVNS. The CDR3 sequence is CASSELQGRKYQETQYF. The CDR3 DNA follows: TGTGCCAGCAGTGAACTCCAGGGGCGAAAATACCAAGAGACCCAGTACTTC. Looking up the rest from reference TRBV25-1 and TRBJ2-5 gives the full variable domain: EADIYQTPRYLVIGTGKKITLECSQTMGHDKMYWYQQDPGMELHLIHYSYGVNSTEKGDLSSESTVSRIRTEHFPLTLESARPSHTSQYLCASSELQGRKYQETQYFGPGTRLLVL.

The chain employs TRBV7-9 and TRBJ2-5, with TRBD2 identical over 7 bases. This CDR3 has 15 amino acids. After removal of 2 bases from V and 1 base from J, the junction contained 4 bases not matched to a gene. CDR1 is SEHNR and CDR2 is FQNEAQ in the germline V gene (reference sequence). CDR3 amino acids: CASSLSLAGQETQYF. CDR3 bases: TGTGCCAGCAGCTTATCCTTAGCGGGCCAAGAGACCCAGTACTTC.

This sequence joins TRBV19 and TRBJ2-5; maybe TRBD1 (6 bases). The assigned J gene may be wrong: the sequence end matches TRBJ2-7 better. Germline V CDR1 and CDR2: LNHDA, SQIVND (reference sequence). This CDR3 has 15 residues. This CDR3 is CASSIDSTGYYEQYF. The CDR3 region has the DNA TGTGCCAGTAGTATAGACTCGACAGGCTACTACGAGCAGTACTTC.

The rearrangement links TRBV7-2 to TRBJ2-2; D ambiguous. The CDR3 runs 15 residues. Trimming took off 6 bases at V and 4 bases at J, with 15 bases between the two ends. Looked up from germline, CDR1 is SGHTA and CDR2 is FQGNSA. Written as DNA, the CDR3 is TGTGCCAGCAGTTATAACTGGGCGGTCACCGGGGAGCTGTTTTTT. Amino acids: CASSYNWAVTGELFF.

V is TRBV30 and J is TRBJ2-7; D is perhaps TRBD2 (5 bases). The CDR3 loop spans 13 amino acids. Germline assignment: CDR1 GTSNPN and CDR2 SVGIG (reference sequence). V lost 4 bases to trimming and J lost 6 bases, with 16 bases between them. CDR3 loop: CAWTLSTSLEQYF. The CDR3 DNA is TGTGCCTGGACCCTCAGTACTAGTCTCGAGCAGTACTTC.

The chain employs TRBV27 and TRBJ2-7; D is perhaps TRBD1 (5 bases). The CDR3 is made up of 16 amino acids. The V end was cut by 5 bases, the J end by 4 bases, with 21 bases between. The germline gives CDR1 MNHEY, CDR2 SMNVEV (reference sequence). CDR3 in amino acids: CASSASAGPLGYEQYF. CDR3 nucleotide sequence: TGTGCCAGCAGTGCTTCGGCAGGGCCCTTGGGGTACGAGCAGTACTTC.

The chain employs TRBV5-1 and TRBJ1-6, with D possibly being TRBD1 (5 bases). The CDR3 totals 16 residues. Germline V lookup: CDR1 SGHRS, CDR2 YFSETQ. Trimming shortened V by 3 bases and J by 10 bases, and 20 bases separated the two germline ends. CDR3 sequence (DNA): TGCGCCAGCAGCTGGGAAGGTGGACAAAACAAGTCACCCCTCCACTTT. Encoded protein: CASSWEGGQNKSPLHF.

This clone was seen just once. The chain joins TRBV4-1 to TRBJ1-2, with TRBD1 identical over 11 bases. V lost 4 bases, J lost 2 bases, and 3 bases stayed unmatched. The CDR3 has 15 residues. Germline CDR1 is MGHRA and CDR2 is YSYEKL. The chain's CDR3 is CASSPRTGGNYGYTF. In DNA form, the CDR3 reads TGCGCCAGCAGCCCCCGGACAGGGGGCAACTATGGCTACACCTTC.

V usage is TRBV27 and J usage is TRBJ1-3; no clear D gene. The ends were cut back, 3 bases at V and 0 bases at J, with 9 bases in the middle. The germline V gene has CDR1 MNHEY and CDR2 SMNVEV (reference sequence). This CDR3 contains 15 residues. As DNA, the CDR3 is TGTGCCAGCAGTTTTGGGGTCTCCTCTGGAAACACCATATATTTT. Translating gives CASSFGVSSGNTIYF.

V is TRBV5-1 and J is TRBJ1-2, with a weak D call TRBD1 (5 bases). This CDR3 contains 15 residues. Germline lookup yields CDR1 SGHRS and CDR2 YFSETQ. The V end lost 4 bases, the J end lost 3 bases, and 16 bases lay between the germline ends. The CDR3 loop reads CASSEYPGTDYGYTF. The CDR3 DNA reads as TGCGCCAGCAGCGAGTACCCCGGGACGGACTATGGCTACACCTTC.

The rearrangement joins TRBV29-1 to TRBJ2-5; D is possibly TRBD1 (6 bases). The CDR3 covers 16 residues. Germline loops: CDR1 SQVTM, CDR2 ANQGSEA. V was pared by 0 bases and J by 4 bases, with 18 bases between. CDR3 nucleotides: TGCAGCGTTGAAGAGGGACAAATTCGGATGGGAGAGACCCAGTACTTC. It codes for CSVEEGQIRMGETQYF.

This chain connects TRBV6-6 to TRBJ2-5; D tentatively fits TRBD1 or TRBD2 (7 bases each). Germline assignment: CDR1 MNHNY and CDR2 SVGAGI (reference sequence). CDR3 size: 16 residues. Between the trimmed V and J ends, which lost 2 bases and 5 bases, there was a span of 18 bases. In DNA form, the CDR3 reads TGTGCCAGCAGTTACCCCCAGGGGGGGGATGGGGAGACCCAGTACTTC. Translated: CASSYPQGGDGETQYF.

This sequence joins TRBV5-6 and TRBJ2-5; 7 nucleotides align to TRBD1. Per germline, CDR1 SGHDT and CDR2 YYEEEE. The CDR3 extends over 14 amino acids. Trimming took 4 bases from V and 4 from J; bases not matched to a gene: 7. The CDR3 sequence: CASSVTGEGETQYF. The CDR3 bases are TGTGCCAGCAGCGTAACAGGGGAAGGAGAGACCCAGTACTTC.

The V gene is TRBV7-2, the J gene TRBJ2-3; TRBD2 agrees at 11 bases. This CDR3 region has 17 residues. V trimming: 5 bases; J trimming: 4 bases; junction bases outside the gene matches: 11. CDR1 and CDR2 from the germline V gene are SGHTA and FQGNSA. The CDR3 spells CASSPPVAGGPADTQYF. The CDR3 nucleotides read TGTGCCAGCAGCCCCCCTGTAGCGGGAGGGCCGGCAGATACGCAGTATTTT.

The chain couples TRBV6-6 to TRBJ1-3, with a possible D match to TRBD1 (5 bases). CDR3 length equals 14 residues. The V gene lost 8 bases and the J gene lost 2 bases, with 13 bases spanning the gap. The germline gives CDR1 MNHNY, CDR2 SVGAGI (reference sequence). The CDR3 is CASRLGPTGNTIYF. Here the CDR3 DNA reads TGTGCCAGCCGACTGGGACCGACTGGAAACACCATATATTTT.

This chain uses TRBV11-3 with TRBJ2-3; 8 bases agree with TRBD1. Germline V gene lookup returns CDR1 SGHNT and CDR2 YENEEA. The CDR3 covers 16 residues. The junction had 8 bases not matched to a gene; V was cut back by 5 bases and J by 1 base. CDR3 in amino acids: CASSRGQGLGTDTQYF. The CDR3 bases are TGTGCCAGCAGCCGCGGACAGGGCTTGGGCACAGATACGCAGTATTTT.

This chain joins TRBV10-2 and TRBJ1-2; maybe TRBD1 (5 bases). The CDR3 has 14 residues. The germline V gene encodes CDR1 WSHSY and CDR2 SAAADI. Between the trimmed V and J ends, which lost 3 bases and 4 bases, there was a span of 12 bases. Here the CDR3 DNA reads TGCGCCAGCAGTGATATTGAGGGGATCTATGGCTACACCTTC. This gives the protein CASSDIEGIYGYTF.

This clone came up once. The chain couples TRBV25-1 to TRBJ2-1; D is uncertain. Trimming shortened V by 3 bases and J by 6 bases, and 15 bases separated the two germline ends. Looked up from germline, CDR1 is MGHDK and CDR2 is SYGVNS. CDR3 length: 15 amino acids. The CDR3 spells CASSDRINSPNEQFF. In DNA, the CDR3 is TGTGCCAGCAGTGACCGCATTAATAGTCCCAATGAGCAGTTCTTC.

This chain uses TRBV14 with TRBJ1-5; no definite D call. The V end was cut by 4 bases, the J end by 7 bases, with 11 bases between. CDR1 is SGHDN and CDR2 is FVKESK in the germline V gene. The CDR3 runs 13 residues. The CDR3 is CASSPYGGQPQHF. In DNA form, the CDR3 reads TGTGCCAGCAGCCCCTATGGAGGGCAGCCCCAGCATTTT.

The chain joins TRBV7-2 to TRBJ1-2; D is undetermined. The germline V gene has CDR1 SGHTA and CDR2 FQGNSA. V shed 4 bases and J shed 7 bases, with 13 bases lying between them. The CDR3 sequence is 13 residues long. In DNA, the CDR3 is TGTGCCAGCAGCTCCGCAGGCGGCCTTGGCTACACCTTC. It translates to CASSSAGGLGYTF.

The gene calls are TRBV11-2 and TRBJ2-5; tentatively, D is TRBD2 (6 bases). V shed 5 bases and J shed 5 bases, with 24 bases lying between them. The CDR3 is 17 residues long. From germline, CDR1 is SGHAT and CDR2 FQNNGV. This CDR3 is CASSPPTSRLRMETQYF. CDR3 DNA: TGTGCCAGCAGCCCCCCGACTAGTAGGTTACGGATGGAGACCCAGTACTTC.

This clone was counted ten times or more. The chain uses TRBV7-9 and TRBJ1-2; perhaps TRBD1 as D (5 bases). V was shortened by 5 bases and J by 10 bases, with 26 bases between the two germline ends. CDR3 length: 16 amino acids. Germline CDR1 SEHNR, CDR2 FQNEAQ (reference sequence). The CDR3 sequence: CASSRLGGNLGVAYTF. CDR3 in DNA: TGTGCCAGCAGCAGACTAGGCGGGAATCTGGGGGTTGCCTACACCTTC.

The chain recombines TRBV5-4 with TRBJ2-2, with D perhaps matching TRBD2 (6 bases). CDR1 and CDR2 from the germline V gene are SGHNT and YYREEE (reference sequence). The V end was cut by 2 bases, the J end by 11 bases, with 16 bases between. The CDR3 contains 14 residues. The CDR3 nucleotides read TGTGCCAGCAGCTTCCGGGACTCACGAAGCGAGCTGTTTTTT. The encoded protein is CASSFRDSRSELFF.

The rearrangement joins TRBV5-1 to TRBJ1-4, with D hard to call. Trimming cost V 6 bases and J 7 bases, with 16 bases left between them. The CDR3 spans 14 residues. Germline V CDR1 and CDR2: SGHRS, YFSETQ. CDR3 DNA: TGCGCCAGCACCCCGGGGAGGGCAGGTGAAAAACTGTTTTTT. Protein product: CASTPGRAGEKLFF.

The chain combines TRBV14 with TRBJ1-4; D gene uncertain. This CDR3 is 15 amino acids long. The germline CDR1 and CDR2 sequences are SGHDN and FVKESK. V lost 4 bases and J lost 0, with 9 bases in between. The CDR3, as DNA: TGTGCCAGCAGCCGAAAGATAACAACTAATGAAAAACTGTTTTTT. As protein: CASSRKITTNEKLFF.

The J gene is TRBJ2-1, the V gene TRBV4-1; 13 bases fit TRBD2. The CDR3 has 18 residues. With V trimmed by 3 bases and J by 2 bases, 7 bases remained unmatched. Per the germline V gene, CDR1 is MGHRA and CDR2 is YSYEKL. CDR3 bases: TGCGCCAGCAGCCATCTAGCGACTAGCGGGGGGACCTACAATGAGCAGTTCTTC. This translates into CASSHLATSGGTYNEQFF.